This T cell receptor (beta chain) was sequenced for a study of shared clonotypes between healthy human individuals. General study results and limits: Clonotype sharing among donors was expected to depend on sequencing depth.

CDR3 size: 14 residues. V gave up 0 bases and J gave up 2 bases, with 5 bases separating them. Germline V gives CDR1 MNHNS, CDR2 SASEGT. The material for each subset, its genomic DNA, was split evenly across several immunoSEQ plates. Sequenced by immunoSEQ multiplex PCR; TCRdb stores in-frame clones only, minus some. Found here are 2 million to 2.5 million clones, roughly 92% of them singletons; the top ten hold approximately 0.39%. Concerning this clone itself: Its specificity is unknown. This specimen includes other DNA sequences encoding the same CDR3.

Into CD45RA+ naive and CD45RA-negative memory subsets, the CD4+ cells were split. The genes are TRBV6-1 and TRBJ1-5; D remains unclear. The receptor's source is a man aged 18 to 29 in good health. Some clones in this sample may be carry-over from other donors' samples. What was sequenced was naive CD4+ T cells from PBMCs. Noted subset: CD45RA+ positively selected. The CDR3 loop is CASSEAWGNQPQHF. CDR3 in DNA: TGTGCCAGCAGTGAAGCATGGGGCAATCAGCCCCAGCATTTT.